The 8 T cell receptor beta chains presented below share a single source sample, sequenced in a study of control samples from healthy donors and cancer patients. Profiling relied on immunoSEQ multiplex PCR, and the TCRdb table lists in-frame clones only, not all of them. Of 100,000 to 150,000 clones in the sample, approximately 92% were seen once. Sequenced input: PBMCs. The receptor set was obtained from a man at least 80 years old with head and neck cancer.

The rearrangement links TRBV6-5 to TRBJ1-1, with D possibly matching TRBD1 (5 bases). Trimming pared 8 bases from V and 9 bases from J, leaving 10 bases between. Per the germline V gene, CDR1 is MNHEY and CDR2 is SVGAGI. This CDR3 has 10 residues. CDR3 in amino acids: CASGVGQAFF. The DNA for the CDR3 is TGTGCCAGCGGGGTGGGGCAAGCTTTCTTT.

The V gene is TRBV3-1 (or the pseudogene TRBV3-2), the J gene TRBJ1-2; 7 bases agree with TRBD1. Germline V gene data show CDR1 as LGHDT and CDR2 as YNNKEL (reference sequence). Trimming at V came to 0 bases and at J to 3 bases, leaving 7 bases not matched to a gene. This CDR3 has 16 amino acids. This chain's CDR3 is CASSQDERGLDYGYTF. The CDR3 region has the DNA TGTGCCAGCAGCCAAGATGAGAGGGGGCTCGACTATGGCTACACCTTC.

The V gene is TRBV3-1 (or the pseudogene TRBV3-2), the J gene TRBJ2-1; 9 bases map to TRBD2. Unmatched junction bases numbered 5, after V lost 4 bases and J lost 4 bases. CDR3 length equals 15 residues. The germline CDR1 and CDR2 sequences are LGHDT and YNNKEL (reference sequence). The CDR3 here is CASSPLAGVYNEQFF. The CDR3 DNA reads TGTGCCAGCAGCCCCTTAGCGGGGGTTTACAATGAGCAGTTCTTC.

The DNA for the CDR3 is TGTGCCAGCAGCGTAACCCACGAGCAGTACTTC. Residues: CASSVTHEQYF. The chain uses TRBV9 and TRBJ2-7; D remains unclear. The CDR3 is 11 residues long. Germline assignment: CDR1 SGDLS and CDR2 YYNGEE. The V and J ends lost 1 base and 5 bases respectively, with 4 bases between them.

The chain joins TRBV19 to TRBJ2-4; D is ambiguous. The germline CDR1 and CDR2 sequences are LNHDA and SQIVND (reference sequence). The CDR3 consists of 15 residues. V was clipped by 5 bases and J by 6 bases, with 17 bases between them. Here the CDR3 reads CASSRSSSHSNIQYF. DNA of the CDR3: TGTGCCAGTAGTCGGTCTTCTTCCCATTCAAACATTCAGTACTTC.

The chain is built from TRBV5-8 and TRBJ1-4, with unresolved D. Germline CDR1 and CDR2: SGHTS and YDEGEE. The CDR3 is 16 amino acids. V was clipped by 4 bases and J by 8 bases, with 21 bases between them. Here the CDR3 reads CASSQVSGFRGEKLFF. The CDR3 DNA sequence: TGTGCCAGCAGCCAAGTTTCGGGTTTTCGAGGCGAAAAACTGTTTTTT.

The chain joins TRBV7-9 to TRBJ2-7; 10 bases are shared with TRBD2. Germline CDR1 reads SEHNR; CDR2 reads FQNEAQ (reference sequence). Trimming at V came to 1 base and at J to 2 bases, leaving 5 bases not matched to a gene. The CDR3 is 16 residues long. DNA for the CDR3: TGTGCCAGCAGCTTAGTCGAAGCGGGGGGGCCCTACGAGCAGTACTTC. Translating it yields CASSLVEAGGPYEQYF.

This clone is a singleton in its sample. The rearrangement uses TRBV7-2 and TRBJ1-4; D is possibly TRBD1 (5 bases). Trimming shortened V by 5 bases and J by 10 bases, and 17 bases separated the two germline ends. CDR3 length: 14 residues. Germline CDR1 SGHTA, CDR2 FQGNSA. CDR3 in amino acids: CASSLLDSSGKLFF. Here the CDR3 DNA reads TGTGCCAGCAGCCTCCTCGACAGTTCTGGAAAACTGTTTTTT. Supplemented by reference TRBV7-2 and TRBJ1-4, the full variable domain reads GAGVSQSPSNKVTEKGKDVELRCDPISGHTALYWYRQSLGQGLEFLIYFQGNSAPDKSGLPSDRFSAERTGGSVSTLTIQRTQQEDSAVYLCASSLLDSSGKLFFGSGTQLSVL.